This T cell receptor beta chain appears in the sequencing data of a study of stem cell transplantation in POMP-related autoinflammatory disease. The method was immunoSEQ multiplex PCR; TCRdb's version includes in-frame clones alone and lacks a portion of them. The sample records over 25,000 clones, 88% being singletons. V lost 4 bases and J lost 5; bases outside the gene matches: 5. The CDR3 covers 14 residues. Germline-derived CDR1 and CDR2 are SGHRS and YFSETQ. This chain uses TRBV5-1 with TRBJ2-7; 11 bases align to TRBD1. The sequencing here drew on CD4+ T cells from PBMCs, taken before stem cell transplantation. This receptor was obtained from a human donor with POMP-related autoinflammation and immune dysregulation (PRAID). CDR3 protein: CASSLRTGGHEQYF. The DNA for the CDR3 is TGCGCCAGCAGCCTGCGGACAGGGGGCCACGAGCAGTACTTC.